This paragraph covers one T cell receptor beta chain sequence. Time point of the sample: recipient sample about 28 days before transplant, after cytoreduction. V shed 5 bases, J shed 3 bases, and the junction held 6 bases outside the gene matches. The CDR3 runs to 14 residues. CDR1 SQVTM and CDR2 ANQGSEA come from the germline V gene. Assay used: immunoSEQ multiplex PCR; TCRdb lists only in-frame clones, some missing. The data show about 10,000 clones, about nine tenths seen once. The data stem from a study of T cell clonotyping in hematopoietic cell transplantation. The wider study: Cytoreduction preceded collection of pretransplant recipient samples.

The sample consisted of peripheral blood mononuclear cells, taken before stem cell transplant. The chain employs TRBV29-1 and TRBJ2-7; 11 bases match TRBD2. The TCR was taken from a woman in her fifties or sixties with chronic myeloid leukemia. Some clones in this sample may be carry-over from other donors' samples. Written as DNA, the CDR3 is TGCAGCGTTACCGGGACTAGCGGACTCTACGAGCAGTACTTC. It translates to CSVTGTSGLYEQYF.